This T cell receptor beta chain originates from a study of beta chain features in type 1 diabetes. General study findings and limits: Naive, central memory and Treg TCRB repertoires appeared more alike in patients than in healthy donors. Shorter TCRB CDR3s, moderately but significantly so, marked every one of the four CD4+ subsets in Type 1 diabetes patients. Overrepresentation of cells with high TCR expression could result from cDNA sequencing.

Only one heparinised blood draw was taken per donor, and its volume averaged roughly 0.12 L. It was via CD45RO/CCR7/CD25/CD127/CD95/CD27 that CD4+ naive, central memory, regulatory and stem cell-like memory cells were sorted. The length of the CDR3 is 16 residues. Per the germline V gene, CDR1 is LNHNV and CDR2 is YYDKDF (reference sequence). V gave up 2 bases and J gave up 0 bases; unmatched junction bases: 6. Expressed TCRB transcripts got sequenced, as all isolated RNA was reverse transcribed. This table comes from immunoSEQ multiplex PCR, and its TCRdb copy is limited to in-frame clones, with some not included. The sample shows roughly 700,000 clones, around an eighth of them seen only once. In its sample, this clone was seen a few times. Its antigen is unknown.

Sample: naive CD4+ T cells from blood. The V gene is TRBV15, the J gene TRBJ2-7, with 8 bases that match TRBD1. The sequence came from a man aged 18 to 30 with type 1 diabetes. CDR3 residues: CATSRQAGGRSYEQYF. CDR3 sequence (DNA): TGTGCCACCAGCAGACAGGCAGGGGGCCGCTCCTACGAGCAGTACTTC.